The 29 T cell receptor beta chains given below trace back to one sample, sequenced in a study of blood T cells in healthy people across ages. The authors ran a second PCR of roughly 6 to 11 cycles using a sample-barcoded 5' primer and a J-beta primer mix. TCRdb passed the 5' RACE reads through MiXCR, listing each CDR3 protein once. Here the sample spans hundreds of thousands of distinct CDR3 sequences, 58% being singletons. The sample taken for sequencing was blood. Receptors originate from a man aged 55 to 69 in good health.

The V and J genes are TRBV14 and TRBJ2-5; D is unresolved. Trimming took 4 bases from V and 5 from J, leaving 14 bases between them. CDR3 length equals 14 residues. CDR1 is SGHDN, CDR2 FVKESK, per germline. The CDR3 coding sequence is TGTGCCAGCAGCCCTCGTGTCGACGGGGAGACCCAGTACTTC. Translating gives CASSPRVDGETQYF. The complete variable domain, with remaining parts taken from reference TRBV14 and TRBJ2-5, reads EAGVTQFPSHSVIEKGQTVTLRCDPISGHDNLYWYRRVMGKEIKFLLHFVKESKQDESGMPNNRFLAERTGGTYSTLKVQPAELEDSGVYFCASSPRVDGETQYFGPGTRLLVL.

This chain uses TRBV7-2 with TRBJ2-1, with 10 bases matching TRBD2. Per germline, CDR1 SGHTA and CDR2 FQGNSA. The CDR3 spans 16 residues. Germline trimming cut 0 bases from V and 5 bases from J; bases unmatched to any gene: 4. CDR3 protein: CASSLASLAGDNEQFF. In nucleotides, the CDR3 is TGTGCCAGCAGCTTAGCGAGCCTAGCGGGGGACAATGAGCAGTTCTTC.

This clonotype has ten or more counts. The chain uses TRBV7-2 and TRBJ2-3; TRBD1 aligns across 7 bases. Germline trimming cut 6 bases from V and 1 base from J; bases unmatched to any gene: 10. This CDR3 has 16 amino acids. The germline V gene encodes CDR1 SGHTA and CDR2 FQGNSA. In nucleotides, the CDR3 is TGTGCCAGCAGTTTCCAAACCGGGACAGGCACAGATACGCAGTATTTT. Encoded protein: CASSFQTGTGTDTQYF.

This clonotype showed up just a few times. This rearrangement joins TRBV6-2 or TRBV6-3 to TRBJ2-1, with D uncertain. The CDR3 is 14 amino acids. CDR1 MNHEY and CDR2 SVGEGT come from the germline V gene. V lost 6 bases and J 8 bases, leaving 17 bases between the germline ends. The CDR3 spells CASSQGRLGDEQFF. The CDR3 coding sequence is TGTGCCAGCAGCCAAGGTCGGTTGGGCGATGAGCAGTTCTTC.

This chain joins TRBV12-5 and TRBJ2-7; 10 bases match TRBD2. With the DNA end fitting TRBJ2-5 better, the J assignment may be wrong. The germline V gene has CDR1 LGHNT and CDR2 FRNRAP. This CDR3 contains 13 residues. CDR3 amino acids: CASASSGGETQYF. DNA of the CDR3: TGTGCTAGCGCATCTAGCGGGGGAGAGACCCAGTACTTC.

CDR3 protein: CASSQGDSRQETQYF. The CDR3 bases are TGTGCCAGCAGCCAGGGGGACTCGCGACAAGAGACCCAGTACTTC. The chain joins TRBV7-9 to TRBJ2-5; a possible D gene is TRBD1 (7 bases). This CDR3 region has 15 residues. Trimming shortened V by 5 bases and J by 2 bases, and 15 bases separated the two germline ends. Germline V gene sequence: CDR1 SEHNR, CDR2 FQNEAQ (reference sequence).

The chain links TRBV6-5 to TRBJ2-5; possibly TRBD1 for D (5 bases). Germline CDR1 and CDR2: MNHEY and SVGAGI. Trimming took 3 bases from V and 5 from J, leaving 13 bases between them. CDR3 length: 14 residues. Written as DNA, the CDR3 is TGTGCCAGCAGTTATAGTAGGGGCGAGGAGACCCAGTACTTC. It translates to CASSYSRGEETQYF.

V usage is TRBV3-1 and J usage is TRBJ2-6, with 13 positions matching TRBD2. Germline values: CDR1 LGHDT, CDR2 YNNKEL (reference sequence). V lost 1 base, J lost 1 base, and 1 base stayed unmatched. The CDR3 is 18 residues long. CDR3 bases: TGTGCCAGCAGCCAAGGGACTAGCGGGGGATCTGGGGCCAACGTCCTGACTTTC. Amino acid sequence: CASSQGTSGGSGANVLTF.

The V call is TRBV3-1, the J call TRBJ2-1; 8 positions match TRBD2. The CDR3 spans 13 residues. After removal of 3 bases from V and 10 bases from J, the junction contained 5 bases not matched to a gene. CDR1 is LGHDT, CDR2 YNNKEL, per germline (reference sequence). The CDR3 bases are TGTGCCAGCAGCCACACACGGACTAGCGAGCAGTTCTTC. Protein: CASSHTRTSEQFF.

This sequence joins TRBV5-1 and TRBJ2-3; possible D gene TRBD2, 5 bases. This CDR3 spans 16 amino acids. Between the trimmed V and J ends, which lost 0 bases and 2 bases, there was a span of 13 bases. Germline CDR1 is SGHRS and CDR2 is YFSETQ. The chain's CDR3 is CASSLEMAEATDTQYF. Here the CDR3 DNA reads TGCGCCAGCAGCTTGGAAATGGCGGAGGCCACAGATACGCAGTATTTT.

V gene TRBV7-9 combines with J gene TRBJ1-2; 7 nucleotides agree with TRBD1. V lost 3 bases, J lost 8 bases, and 9 bases stayed unmatched. This CDR3 has 14 residues. CDR1 is SEHNR, CDR2 FQNEAQ, per germline (reference sequence). The CDR3, as DNA: TGTGCCAGCAGCTTTTCGACAGGGTCGGAGGGCTACACCTTC. It encodes CASSFSTGSEGYTF. Looking up the rest from reference TRBV7-9 and TRBJ1-2 gives the full variable domain: DTGVSQNPRHKITKRGQNVTFRCDPISEHNRLYWYRQTLGQGPEFLTYFQNEAQLEKSRLLSDRFSAERPKGSFSTLEIQRTEQGDSAMYLCASSFSTGSEGYTFGSGTRLTVV.

Written as DNA, the CDR3 is TGTGCCAGCAGTTCTTTCCCCACAGATACGCAGTATTTT. Residues: CASSSFPTDTQYF. This chain connects TRBV6-6 to TRBJ2-3, with D uncertain. The germline gives CDR1 MNHNY, CDR2 SVGAGI (reference sequence). Trimming removed 4 bases from V and 2 bases from J, with 7 bases in between. The CDR3 has 13 residues.

This chain uses TRBV2 with TRBJ1-2; D unresolved. V lost 4 bases and J 7 bases, leaving 10 bases between the germline ends. Germline V gives CDR1 SNHLY, CDR2 FYNNEI. CDR3 length equals 12 residues. The CDR3 spells CASSVVRAGYTF. The CDR3 region has the DNA TGTGCCAGCAGTGTGGTGAGGGCTGGCTACACCTTC.

This rearrangement joins TRBV5-1 to TRBJ1-1, with 7 bases fitting TRBD1. With 2 bases clipped from V and 8 bases from J, the junction kept 6 bases outside the gene matches. Per germline, CDR1 SGHRS and CDR2 YFSETQ. The CDR3 is 13 amino acids. The CDR3 reads CASSFGRTGEAFF. The CDR3 nucleotides are TGCGCCAGCAGCTTTGGCCGGACAGGAGAAGCTTTCTTT. The entire variable domain, with the rest obtained from reference TRBV5-1 and TRBJ1-1, is as follows: KAGVTQTPRYLIKTRGQQVTLSCSPISGHRSVSWYQQTPGQGLQFLFEYFSETQRNKGNFPGRFSGRQFSNSRSEMNVSTLELGDSALYLCASSFGRTGEAFFGQGTRLTVV.

This chain connects TRBV6-1 to TRBJ2-5, with TRBD1 identical over 7 bases. The ends lost 3 bases at V and 0 bases at J; junction bases unmatched: 19. CDR3 length: 20 amino acids. The germline V gene encodes CDR1 MNHNS and CDR2 SASEGT. The CDR3 loop reads CASSDTRGQLGRGNQETQYF. The CDR3 DNA reads as TGTGCCAGCAGTGATACTAGGGGACAGCTCGGGCGTGGGAACCAAGAGACCCAGTACTTC.

The V gene is TRBV4-2, the J gene TRBJ2-3; 8 nucleotides line up with TRBD2. From germline, CDR1 is LGHNA and CDR2 YNFKEQ. This CDR3 is built from 16 residues. The V segment lost 1 base and the J segment 8 bases; nucleotides outside the gene matches: 11. CDR3 region: CASSQVGGLVLGTQYF. DNA of the CDR3: TGTGCCAGCAGCCAAGTAGGGGGACTAGTCTTGGGTACGCAGTATTTT.

J is TRBJ1-1 and V is TRBV7-9; D might be TRBD1 (6 bases). V was shortened by 3 bases and J by 7 bases, with 9 bases between the two germline ends. The CDR3 sequence is 12 residues long. Germline lookup yields CDR1 SEHNR and CDR2 FQNEAQ (reference sequence). The CDR3 nucleotides are TGTGCCAGCAGCTTCGGACAGCTTGAAGCTTTCTTT. This sequence encodes CASSFGQLEAFF.

The chain links TRBV5-1 to TRBJ2-1, with 10 bases aligning to TRBD2. CDR1 SGHRS and CDR2 YFSETQ come from the germline V gene. The CDR3 totals 15 residues. Unmatched junction bases numbered 4, after V lost 2 bases and J lost 5 bases. The DNA for the CDR3 is TGCGCCAGCAGCTTACTAGCGGGGCAAAACAATGAGCAGTTCTTC. It translates to CASSLLAGQNNEQFF.

V and J are TRBV5-1 and TRBJ2-1; possibly TRBD1 or TRBD2 for D (7 bases each). Trimming left V 1 base short and J 2 bases short, with 16 bases between. Per the germline V gene, CDR1 is SGHRS and CDR2 is YFSETQ. The CDR3 has 17 amino acids. This chain's CDR3 is CASSLTAGGATYNEQFF. The CDR3 nucleotides are TGCGCCAGCAGCTTGACCGCAGGGGGGGCTACCTACAATGAGCAGTTCTTC.

The chain joins TRBV2 to TRBJ1-6; the match to TRBD1 covers 8 bases. CDR1 is SNHLY, CDR2 FYNNEI, per germline. This CDR3 spans 14 amino acids. V lost 6 bases, J lost 10 bases, and 8 bases stayed unmatched. In DNA, the CDR3 is TGTGCCAGCAGGCCCGGACAGGGATACTCACCCCTCCACTTT. Translated: CASRPGQGYSPLHF.

V gene TRBV12-3 or TRBV12-4 combines with J gene TRBJ2-2; 7 positions match TRBD2. The CDR3 runs 17 residues. J was trimmed by 3 bases and V by 0 bases; bases with no gene match: 7. In DNA form, the CDR3 reads TGTGCCAGCAGTTTAGCGCTGACTAGCACAGACACCGGGGAGCTGTTTTTT. Amino acids: CASSLALTSTDTGELFF.

This clonotype was counted only a few times. This chain links TRBV20-1 with TRBJ2-3; TRBD2 might be the D (5 bases). Per germline, CDR1 DFQATT and CDR2 SNEGSKA (reference sequence). Trimming cost V 6 bases and J 2 bases, with 15 bases left between them. The CDR3 is made up of 14 amino acids. The CDR3 sequence is CSAAPGDLTDTQYF. The CDR3 DNA reads TGCAGTGCGGCCCCCGGGGATCTCACAGATACGCAGTATTTT.

The chain links TRBV20-1 to TRBJ2-5; D is ambiguous. CDR3 size: 15 residues. The V and J ends lost 0 bases and 2 bases respectively, with 13 bases between them. Germline CDR1 DFQATT, CDR2 SNEGSKA (reference sequence). CDR3 sequence (DNA): TGCAGTGCTAGAGATCCGAGGTCGGTACAAGAGACCCAGTACTTC. Its translation: CSARDPRSVQETQYF.

This clonotype showed up just a few times. The rearrangement uses TRBV2 and TRBJ2-4; 7 bases align to TRBD1. Matching the DNA end better, TRBJ2-7 makes the J call doubtful. Per the germline V gene, CDR1 is SNHLY and CDR2 is FYNNEI. CDR3 length equals 16 residues. CDR3 residues: CASRPLDRPTPYEQYF. The CDR3 region has the DNA TGTGCCAGCAGACCCTTGGACAGGCCCACCCCCTACGAGCAGTACTTC.

This clonotype was recorded only once. This rearrangement joins TRBV10-1 to TRBJ2-7; 7 nucleotides line up with TRBD1. Germline CDR1 and CDR2: WNHNN and SYGVQD (reference sequence). The V gene end was trimmed by 2 bases and the J gene end by 2 bases; junction bases not matched to a gene: 6. This CDR3 has 15 residues. The CDR3 sequence is CASSEGQALTYEQYF. Here the CDR3 DNA reads TGCGCCAGCAGTGAGGGACAGGCCCTTACCTACGAGCAGTACTTC.

The chain combines TRBV12-5 with TRBJ2-7, with TRBD2 matching 11 bases. V shed 5 bases and J 2 bases; nucleotides not matched to a gene: 8. This CDR3 comprises 16 residues. Germline CDR1 reads LGHNT; CDR2 reads FRNRAP. The CDR3 region is CASGPWGTSGTYEQYF. For the CDR3, the DNA is TGTGCTAGTGGTCCCTGGGGGACTAGCGGAACCTACGAGCAGTACTTC.

The CDR3 nucleotides read TGCGCCAGCAGCCCCGAGACTAGCGACAATGAGCAGTTCTTC. Protein: CASSPETSDNEQFF. The chain combines TRBV5-1 with TRBJ2-1; TRBD2 agrees at 8 bases. With V trimmed by 4 bases and J by 5 bases, 5 bases remained unmatched. Germline CDR1 and CDR2: SGHRS and YFSETQ. CDR3 length: 14 residues. Variable domain in full (rest from reference TRBV5-1 and TRBJ2-1): KAGVTQTPRYLIKTRGQQVTLSCSPISGHRSVSWYQQTPGQGLQFLFEYFSETQRNKGNFPGRFSGRQFSNSRSEMNVSTLELGDSALYLCASSPETSDNEQFFGPGTRLTVL.

This clonotype has just a few counts. The rearrangement uses TRBV6-2 or TRBV6-3 and TRBJ2-7; TRBD2 agrees at 7 bases. The CDR3 length is 14 residues. V lost 4 bases and J lost 3; bases outside the gene matches: 6. Germline CDR1 reads MNHEY; CDR2 reads SVGEGT. The CDR3 sequence is CASSFDGEGYEQYF. The DNA of the CDR3 is TGTGCCAGCAGTTTTGACGGGGAGGGCTACGAGCAGTACTTC.

This sequence joins TRBV25-1 and TRBJ2-1; no clear D. Germline V lookup: CDR1 MGHDK, CDR2 SYGVNS. This CDR3 contains 13 residues. The V end lost 5 bases, the J end lost 4 bases, and 9 bases lay between the germline ends. The CDR3 is CASSKQSYNEQFF. The CDR3 nucleotides are TGTGCCAGCAGTAAACAGTCATACAATGAGCAGTTCTTC.